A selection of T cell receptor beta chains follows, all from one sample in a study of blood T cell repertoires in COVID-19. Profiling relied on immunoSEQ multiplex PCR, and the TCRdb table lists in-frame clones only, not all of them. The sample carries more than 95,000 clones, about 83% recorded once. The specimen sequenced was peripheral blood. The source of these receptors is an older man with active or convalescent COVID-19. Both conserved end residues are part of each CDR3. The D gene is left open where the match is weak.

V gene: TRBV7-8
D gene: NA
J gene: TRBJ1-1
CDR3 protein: CASSSPMRGNTEAFF
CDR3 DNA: TGTGCCAGCAGCTCGCCCATGCGGGGAAACACTGAAGCTTTCTTT

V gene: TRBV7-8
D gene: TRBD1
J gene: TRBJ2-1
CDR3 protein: CASSSHATGGDNEQFF
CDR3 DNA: TGTGCCAGCAGCTCCCACGCCACAGGGGGAGACAATGAGCAGTTCTTC

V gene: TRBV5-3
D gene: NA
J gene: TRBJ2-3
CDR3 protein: CARSRTTTDTQYF
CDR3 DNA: TGTGCCAGAAGCCGGACTACCACAGATACGCAGTATTTT

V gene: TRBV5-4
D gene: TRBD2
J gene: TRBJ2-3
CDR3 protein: CASSPGLAGDTQYF
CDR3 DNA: TGTGCCAGCAGCCCGGGACTAGCGGGGGATACGCAGTATTTT

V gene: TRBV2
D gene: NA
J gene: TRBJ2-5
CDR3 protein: CASSTTTETQYF
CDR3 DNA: TGTGCCAGCAGTACTACCACGGAGACCCAGTACTTC

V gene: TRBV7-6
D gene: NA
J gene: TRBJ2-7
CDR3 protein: CASSPSLDSSYEQYF
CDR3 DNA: TGTGCCAGCAGCCCATCTTTGGACAGCTCCTACGAGCAGTACTTC

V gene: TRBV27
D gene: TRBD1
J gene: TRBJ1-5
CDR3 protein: CASRGTVSNQPQHF
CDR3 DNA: TGTGCCAGCAGGGGGACAGTTAGCAATCAGCCCCAGCATTTT

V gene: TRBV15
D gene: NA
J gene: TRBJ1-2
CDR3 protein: CATSRPVYGYTF
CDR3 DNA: TGTGCCACCAGCAGACCTGTCTATGGCTACACCTTC

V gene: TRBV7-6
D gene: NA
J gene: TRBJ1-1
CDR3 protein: CASSTSRGTEAFF
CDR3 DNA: TGTGCCAGCAGCACCTCTAGGGGCACTGAAGCTTTCTTT

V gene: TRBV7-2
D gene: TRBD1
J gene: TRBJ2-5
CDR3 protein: CASSFATGVETQYF
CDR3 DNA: TGTGCCAGCAGCTTTGCGACAGGGGTGGAGACCCAGTACTTC